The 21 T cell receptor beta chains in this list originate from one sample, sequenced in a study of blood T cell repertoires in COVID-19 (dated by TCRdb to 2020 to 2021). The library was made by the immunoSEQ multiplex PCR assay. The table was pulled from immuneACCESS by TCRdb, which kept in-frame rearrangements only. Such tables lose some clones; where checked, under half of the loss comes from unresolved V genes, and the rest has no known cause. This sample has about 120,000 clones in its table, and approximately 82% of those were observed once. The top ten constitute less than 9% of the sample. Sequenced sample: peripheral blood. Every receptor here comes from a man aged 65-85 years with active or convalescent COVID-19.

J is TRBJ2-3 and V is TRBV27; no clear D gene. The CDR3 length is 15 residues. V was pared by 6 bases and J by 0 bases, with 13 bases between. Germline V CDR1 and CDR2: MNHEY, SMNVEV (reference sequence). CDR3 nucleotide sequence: TGTGCCAGCAGCTCAATACTCCGCAGCACAGATACGCAGTATTTT. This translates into CASSSILRSTDTQYF.

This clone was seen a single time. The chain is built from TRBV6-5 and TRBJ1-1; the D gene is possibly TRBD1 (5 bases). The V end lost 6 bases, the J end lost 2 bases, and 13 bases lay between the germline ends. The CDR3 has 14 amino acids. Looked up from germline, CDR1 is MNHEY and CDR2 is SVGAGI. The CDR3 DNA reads TGTGCCAGCAGGGGATTTGGGGCCAACACTGAAGCTTTCTTT. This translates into CASRGFGANTEAFF.

The CDR3 loop is CASSVTSDREGYGYTF. CDR3 sequence (DNA): TGTGCCAGCAGCGTAACCTCGGACAGGGAAGGGTATGGCTACACCTTC. V gene TRBV9 combines with J gene TRBJ1-2; the match to TRBD1 covers 8 bases. V dropped 1 base and J dropped 5; count of bases not matched to a gene: 10. Germline V gene sequence: CDR1 SGDLS, CDR2 YYNGEE. This CDR3 contains 16 residues. The variable domain in full, completed from reference TRBV9 and TRBJ1-2, reads DSGVTQTPKHLITATGQRVTLRCSPRSGDLSVYWYQQSLDQGLQFLIQYYNGEERAKGNILERFSAQQFPDLHSELNLSSLELGDSALYFCASSVTSDREGYGYTFGSGTRLTVV.

The CDR3, as DNA: TGTGCCAGCAGCATCCAGGGTTCCACTGAAGCTTTCTTT. Its protein is CASSIQGSTEAFF. The chain recombines TRBV11-2 with TRBJ1-1; perhaps TRBD1 as D (5 bases). Trimming stripped 5 bases from V and 4 bases from J, with 11 bases between. This CDR3 spans 13 amino acids. From germline, CDR1 is SGHAT and CDR2 FQNNGV.

Here the CDR3 reads CASGLSGLAGYAGELFF. CDR3 bases: TGTGCTAGTGGTTTGTCGGGACTAGCAGGATACGCCGGGGAGCTGTTTTTT. The chain is built from TRBV12-5 and TRBJ2-2, with 9 bases lining up with TRBD2. J lost 6 bases, V lost 2 bases, and 10 bases had no gene match. This CDR3 has 17 residues. From germline, CDR1 is LGHNT and CDR2 FRNRAP.

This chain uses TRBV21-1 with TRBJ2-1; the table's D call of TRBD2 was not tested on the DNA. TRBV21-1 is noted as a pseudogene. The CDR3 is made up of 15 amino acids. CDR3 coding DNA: TGTGCCAGCAGCAAAGATGTCGGGAGGGCGTACGAGCAGTTCTTC. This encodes CASSKDVGRAYEQFF.

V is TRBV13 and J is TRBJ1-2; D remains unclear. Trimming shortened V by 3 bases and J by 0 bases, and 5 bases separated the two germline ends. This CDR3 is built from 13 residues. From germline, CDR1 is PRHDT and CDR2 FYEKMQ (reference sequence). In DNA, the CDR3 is TGTGCCAGCAGCTTCGGAGCTAACTATGGCTACACCTTC. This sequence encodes CASSFGANYGYTF.

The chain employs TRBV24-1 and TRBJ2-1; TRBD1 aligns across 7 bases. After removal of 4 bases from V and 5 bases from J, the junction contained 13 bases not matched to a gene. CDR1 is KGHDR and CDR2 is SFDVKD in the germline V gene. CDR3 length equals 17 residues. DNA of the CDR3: TGTGCCACCAGTGACCGCCGAGCAGGGGGAATTAACAATGAGCAGTTCTTC. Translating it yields CATSDRRAGGINNEQFF.

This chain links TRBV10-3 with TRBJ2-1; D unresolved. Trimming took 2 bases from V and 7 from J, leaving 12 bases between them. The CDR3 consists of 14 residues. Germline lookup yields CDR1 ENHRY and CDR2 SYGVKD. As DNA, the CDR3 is TGTGCCATCAGTGAGGCCCGGTCCCGGAATGAGCAGTTCTTC. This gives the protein CAISEARSRNEQFF.

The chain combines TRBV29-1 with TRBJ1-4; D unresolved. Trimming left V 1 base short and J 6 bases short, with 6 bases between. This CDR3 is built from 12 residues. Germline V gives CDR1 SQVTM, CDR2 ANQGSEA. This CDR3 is CSVEGADEKLFF. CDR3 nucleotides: TGCAGCGTTGAAGGGGCAGATGAAAAACTGTTTTTT.

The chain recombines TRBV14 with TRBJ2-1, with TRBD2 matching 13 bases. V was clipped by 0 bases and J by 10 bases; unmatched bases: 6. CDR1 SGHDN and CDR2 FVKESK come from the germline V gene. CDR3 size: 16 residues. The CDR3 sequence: CASSQDGLAGVVEQFF. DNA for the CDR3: TGTGCCAGCAGCCAAGATGGACTAGCGGGGGTGGTAGAGCAGTTCTTC.

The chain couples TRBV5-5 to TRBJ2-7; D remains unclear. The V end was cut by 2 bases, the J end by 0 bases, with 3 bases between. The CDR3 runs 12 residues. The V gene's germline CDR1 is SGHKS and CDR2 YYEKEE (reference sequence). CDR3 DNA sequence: TGTGCCAGCAGCTTATACTCCTACGAGCAGTACTTC. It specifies CASSLYSYEQYF.

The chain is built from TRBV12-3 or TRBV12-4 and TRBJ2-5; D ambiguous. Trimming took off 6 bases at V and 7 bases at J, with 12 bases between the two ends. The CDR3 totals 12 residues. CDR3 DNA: TGTGCCAGCAGCCCCCTTGCGGCGACCCAGTACTTC. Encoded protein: CASSPLAATQYF.

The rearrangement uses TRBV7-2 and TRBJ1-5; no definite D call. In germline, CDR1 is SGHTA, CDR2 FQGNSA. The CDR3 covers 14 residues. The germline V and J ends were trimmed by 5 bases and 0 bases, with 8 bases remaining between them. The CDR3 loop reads CASSDGSSNQPQHF. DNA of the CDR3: TGTGCCAGCAGCGATGGCAGTAGCAATCAGCCCCAGCATTTT.

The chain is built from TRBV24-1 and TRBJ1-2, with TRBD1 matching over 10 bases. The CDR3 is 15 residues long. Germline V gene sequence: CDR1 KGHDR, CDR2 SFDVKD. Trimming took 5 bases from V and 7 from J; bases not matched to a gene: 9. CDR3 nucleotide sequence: TGTGCCACCAGTGCCCTAGACAGGGGGCAGGGTGGCTACACCTTC. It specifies CATSALDRGQGGYTF.

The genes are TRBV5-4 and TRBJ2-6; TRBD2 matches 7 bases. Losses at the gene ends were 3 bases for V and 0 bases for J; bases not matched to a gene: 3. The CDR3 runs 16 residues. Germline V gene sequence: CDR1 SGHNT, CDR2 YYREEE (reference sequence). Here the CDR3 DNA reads TGTGCCAGCAGCTCCATAGCGGGCTCTGGGGCCAACGTCCTGACTTTC. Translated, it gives CASSSIAGSGANVLTF.

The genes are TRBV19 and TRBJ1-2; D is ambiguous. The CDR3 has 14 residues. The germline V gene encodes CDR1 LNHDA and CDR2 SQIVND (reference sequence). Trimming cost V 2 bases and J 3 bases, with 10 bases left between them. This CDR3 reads CASSIFGGHYGYTF. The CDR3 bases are TGTGCCAGTAGTATATTCGGTGGGCACTATGGCTACACCTTC.

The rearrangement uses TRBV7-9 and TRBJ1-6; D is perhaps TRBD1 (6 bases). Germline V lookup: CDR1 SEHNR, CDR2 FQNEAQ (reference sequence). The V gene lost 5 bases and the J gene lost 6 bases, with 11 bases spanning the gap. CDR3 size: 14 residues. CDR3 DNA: TGTGCCAGCAGCCCCGGACAGAGTAATTCACCCCTCCACTTT. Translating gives CASSPGQSNSPLHF.

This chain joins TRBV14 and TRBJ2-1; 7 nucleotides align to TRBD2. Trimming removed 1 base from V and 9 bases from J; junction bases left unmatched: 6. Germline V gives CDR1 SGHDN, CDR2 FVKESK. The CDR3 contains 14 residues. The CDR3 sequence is CASSQVGGGGEQFF. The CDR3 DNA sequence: TGTGCCAGCAGCCAAGTTGGGGGGGGAGGTGAGCAGTTCTTC. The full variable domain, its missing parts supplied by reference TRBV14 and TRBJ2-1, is EAGVTQFPSHSVIEKGQTVTLRCDPISGHDNLYWYRRVMGKEIKFLLHFVKESKQDESGMPNNRFLAERTGGTYSTLKVQPAELEDSGVYFCASSQVGGGGEQFFGPGTRLTVL.

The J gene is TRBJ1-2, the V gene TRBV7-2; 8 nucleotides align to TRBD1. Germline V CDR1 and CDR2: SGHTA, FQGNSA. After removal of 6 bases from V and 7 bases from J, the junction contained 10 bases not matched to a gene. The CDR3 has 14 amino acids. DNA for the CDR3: TGTGCCAGCAGAACAGGGGGGATCTTAAGTGGCTACACCTTC. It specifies CASRTGGILSGYTF.

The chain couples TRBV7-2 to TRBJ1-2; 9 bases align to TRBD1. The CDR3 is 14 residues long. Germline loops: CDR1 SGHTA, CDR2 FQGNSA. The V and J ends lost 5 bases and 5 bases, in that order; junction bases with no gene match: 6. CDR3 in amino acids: CASSGDRGNYGYTF. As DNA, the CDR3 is TGTGCCAGCAGCGGAGACAGGGGGAATTATGGCTACACCTTC.